The source of this T cell receptor (beta chain) is a study of T cell responses to AZD1222 COVID-19 vaccine. V lost 8 bases, J lost 2 bases, and 5 bases stayed unmatched. Looked up from germline, CDR1 is SGHAT and CDR2 is FQNNGV. The CDR3 totals 15 residues. Study-wide findings and caveats: Donors were chiefly white British, with a greater number of females, and clonal diversity was perhaps underestimated.

This clone was picked up a small number of times. Its target is unknown. Measured with immunoSEQ multiplex PCR; TCRdb has only the in-frame clones, and not every one. The sample records roughly 190,000 clones, more than 75% being singletons. The chain uses TRBV11-2 and TRBJ2-7; 14 nucleotides align to TRBD2. The origin of this receptor is an adult in good health. Sequencing used peripheral blood, obtained on day 0 of AZD1222 vaccination. This CDR3 reads CASRPTSGRAYEQYF. CDR3 nucleotides: TGTGCCAGCCGACCGACTAGCGGGAGGGCCTACGAGCAGTACTTC.